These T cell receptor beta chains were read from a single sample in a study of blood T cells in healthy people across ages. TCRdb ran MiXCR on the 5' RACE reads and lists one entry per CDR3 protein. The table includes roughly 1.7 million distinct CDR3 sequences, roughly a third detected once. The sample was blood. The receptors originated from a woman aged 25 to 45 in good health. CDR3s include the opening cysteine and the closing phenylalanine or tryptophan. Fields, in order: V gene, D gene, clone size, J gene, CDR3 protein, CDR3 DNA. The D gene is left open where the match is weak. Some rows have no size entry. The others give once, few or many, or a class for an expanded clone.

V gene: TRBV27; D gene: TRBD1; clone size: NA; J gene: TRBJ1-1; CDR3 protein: CASRKIQGDTEAFF; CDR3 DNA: TGTGCCAGCAGGAAAATACAGGGGGACACTGAAGCTTTCTTT
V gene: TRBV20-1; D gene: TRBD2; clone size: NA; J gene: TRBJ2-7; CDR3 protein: CSARTLAAAYEQYF; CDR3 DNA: TGCAGTGCGCGGACTCTAGCGGCCGCCTACGAGCAGTACTTC
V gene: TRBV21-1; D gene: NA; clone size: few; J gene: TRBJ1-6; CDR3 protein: CAIATSSYNSPLHF; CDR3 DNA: TGTGCCATCGCCACGAGCTCCTATAATTCACCCCTCCACTTT
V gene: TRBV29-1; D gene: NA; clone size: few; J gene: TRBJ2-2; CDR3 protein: CSVVTGRGKIGELFF; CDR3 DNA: TGCAGCGTAGTTACAGGGAGGGGTAAGATCGGGGAGCTGTTTTTT
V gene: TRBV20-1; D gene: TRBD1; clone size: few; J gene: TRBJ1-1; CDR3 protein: CSASVSGGTEAFF; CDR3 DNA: TGCAGTGCTAGTGTATCAGGGGGCACTGAAGCTTTCTTT
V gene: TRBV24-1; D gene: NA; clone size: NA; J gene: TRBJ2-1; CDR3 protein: CATSSGAHPAYNEQFF; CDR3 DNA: TGTGCCACCAGTAGCGGAGCCCACCCGGCCTACAATGAGCAGTTCTTC
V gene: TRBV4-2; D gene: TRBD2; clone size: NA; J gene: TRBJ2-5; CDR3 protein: CASSQGRLAEPLKETQYF; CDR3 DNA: TGTGCCAGCAGCCAAGGTCGGCTAGCGGAACCCCTCAAAGAGACCCAGTACTTC
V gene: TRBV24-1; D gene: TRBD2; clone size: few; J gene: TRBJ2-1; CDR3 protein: CATSDSGLAGVEQFF; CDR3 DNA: TGTGCCACCAGTGACTCCGGACTAGCGGGAGTGGAGCAGTTCTTC
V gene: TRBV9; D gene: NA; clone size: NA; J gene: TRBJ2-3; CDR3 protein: CASSVGGAAGTQYF; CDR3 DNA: TGTGCCAGCAGCGTAGGGGGGGCCGCTGGTACGCAGTATTTT
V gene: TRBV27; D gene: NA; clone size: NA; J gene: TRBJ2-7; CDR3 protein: CASSIGGAAYEQYF; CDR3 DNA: TGTGCCAGCAGTATTGGAGGGGCGGCCTACGAGCAGTACTTC
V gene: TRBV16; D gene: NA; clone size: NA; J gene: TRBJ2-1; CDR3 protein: CASSQLTNEQFF; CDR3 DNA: TGTGCCAGCAGCCAATTAACCAATGAGCAGTTCTTC
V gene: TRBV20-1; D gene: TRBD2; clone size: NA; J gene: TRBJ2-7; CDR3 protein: CSARSLTGLAEISSYEQYF; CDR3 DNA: TGCAGTGCTAGATCGTTAACGGGACTAGCGGAAATCAGCTCCTACGAGCAGTACTTC
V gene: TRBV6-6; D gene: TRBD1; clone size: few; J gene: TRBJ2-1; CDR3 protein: CASSSGTGRSYNEQFF; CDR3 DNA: TGTGCCAGCAGCTCCGGGACAGGGCGCTCCTACAATGAGCAGTTCTTC
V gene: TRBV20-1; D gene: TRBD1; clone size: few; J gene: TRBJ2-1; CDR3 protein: CSARSRQGNYNEQFF; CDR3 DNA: TGCAGTGCTAGATCGAGACAGGGGAACTACAATGAGCAGTTCTTC
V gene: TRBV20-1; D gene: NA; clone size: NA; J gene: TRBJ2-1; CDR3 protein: CSAAPPGGVYNEQFF; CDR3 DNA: TGCAGTGCAGCCCCGCCAGGGGGGGTCTATAATGAGCAGTTCTTC
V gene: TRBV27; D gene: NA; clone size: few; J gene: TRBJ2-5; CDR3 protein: CASRPLRGVETQYF; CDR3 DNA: TGTGCCAGCAGGCCGCTACGAGGGGTAGAGACCCAGTACTTC
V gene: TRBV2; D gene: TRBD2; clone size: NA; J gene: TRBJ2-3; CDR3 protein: CASRPRTSGITDTQYF; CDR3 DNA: TGTGCCAGCAGGCCCCGGACTAGCGGAATCACAGATACGCAGTATTTT
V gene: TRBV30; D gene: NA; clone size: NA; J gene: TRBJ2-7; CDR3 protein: CAWSAGRVNEQYF; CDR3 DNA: TGTGCCTGGAGTGCTGGCAGGGTGAACGAGCAGTACTTC
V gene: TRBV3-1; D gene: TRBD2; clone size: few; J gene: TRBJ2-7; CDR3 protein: CASNPVGLAGDEQYF; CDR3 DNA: TGTGCCAGCAACCCCGTAGGACTAGCGGGAGACGAGCAGTACTTC
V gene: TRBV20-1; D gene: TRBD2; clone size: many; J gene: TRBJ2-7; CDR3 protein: CSALRLAREYSEQYF; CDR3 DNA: TGCAGTGCCCTGAGGCTAGCGCGGGAGTACAGCGAGCAGTACTTC
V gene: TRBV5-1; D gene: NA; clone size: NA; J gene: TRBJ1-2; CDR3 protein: CASSLSGVGYGYTF; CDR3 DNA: TGCGCCAGCAGCTTGAGCGGGGTCGGCTATGGCTACACCTTC
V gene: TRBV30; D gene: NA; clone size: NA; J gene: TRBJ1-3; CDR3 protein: CAWSGNSGNTIYF; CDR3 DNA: TGTGCCTGGAGTGGGAACTCTGGAAACACCATATATTTT
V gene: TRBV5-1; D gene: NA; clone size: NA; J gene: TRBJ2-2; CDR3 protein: CASSLRTGSPGELFF; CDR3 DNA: TGCGCCAGCAGCTTGCGTACAGGGTCCCCCGGGGAGCTGTTTTTT
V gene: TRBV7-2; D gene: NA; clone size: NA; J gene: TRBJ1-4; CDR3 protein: CASSSSAAFDEKLFF; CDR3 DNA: TGTGCCAGCAGCTCTTCGGCGGCATTTGATGAAAAACTGTTTTTT
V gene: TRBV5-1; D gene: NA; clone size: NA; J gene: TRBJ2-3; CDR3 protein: CVSSSDQAWDTQYF; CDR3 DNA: TGCGTCAGCAGCAGCGACCAGGCGTGGGATACGCAGTATTTT
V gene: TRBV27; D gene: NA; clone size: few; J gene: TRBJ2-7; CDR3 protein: CASSAAGISYEQYF; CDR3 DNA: TGTGCCAGCAGTGCGGCAGGGATCTCCTACGAGCAGTACTTC
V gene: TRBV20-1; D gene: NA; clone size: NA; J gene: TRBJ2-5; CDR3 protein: CSASWGSQETQYF; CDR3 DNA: TGCAGTGCTAGTTGGGGCTCCCAAGAGACCCAGTACTTC
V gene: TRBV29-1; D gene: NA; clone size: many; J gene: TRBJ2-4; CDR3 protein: CSVAAGLGRNIQYF; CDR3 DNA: TGCAGCGTCGCCGCAGGATTAGGGCGGAACATTCAGTACTTC
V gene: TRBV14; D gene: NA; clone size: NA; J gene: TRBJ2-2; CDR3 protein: CASSHQGNTGELFF; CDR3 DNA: TGTGCCAGCAGCCATCAAGGGAACACCGGGGAGCTGTTTTTT
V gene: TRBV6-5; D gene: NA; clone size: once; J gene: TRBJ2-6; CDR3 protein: CASSSQSSGANVLTF; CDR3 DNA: TGTGCCAGCAGTTCACAGTCCTCTGGGGCCAACGTCCTGACTTTC